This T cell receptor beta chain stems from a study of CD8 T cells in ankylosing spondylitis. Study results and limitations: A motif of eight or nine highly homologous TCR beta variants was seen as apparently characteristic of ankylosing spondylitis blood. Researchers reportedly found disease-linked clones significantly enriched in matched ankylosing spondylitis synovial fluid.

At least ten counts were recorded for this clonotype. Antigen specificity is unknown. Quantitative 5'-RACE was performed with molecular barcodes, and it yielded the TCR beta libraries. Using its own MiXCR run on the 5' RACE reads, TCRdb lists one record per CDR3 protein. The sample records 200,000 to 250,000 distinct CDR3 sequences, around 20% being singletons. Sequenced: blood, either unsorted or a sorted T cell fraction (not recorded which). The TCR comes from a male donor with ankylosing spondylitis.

CDR3 protein: CSARAKHGELFF. The DNA of the CDR3 is TGCAGTGCTAGAGCAAAACACGGGGAGCTGTTTTTT. This chain connects TRBV20-1 to TRBJ2-2; D not certain. The CDR3 sequence is 12 residues long. Trimming cost V 1 base and J 7 bases, with 7 bases left between them. Germline V lookup: CDR1 DFQATT, CDR2 SNEGSKA (reference sequence).